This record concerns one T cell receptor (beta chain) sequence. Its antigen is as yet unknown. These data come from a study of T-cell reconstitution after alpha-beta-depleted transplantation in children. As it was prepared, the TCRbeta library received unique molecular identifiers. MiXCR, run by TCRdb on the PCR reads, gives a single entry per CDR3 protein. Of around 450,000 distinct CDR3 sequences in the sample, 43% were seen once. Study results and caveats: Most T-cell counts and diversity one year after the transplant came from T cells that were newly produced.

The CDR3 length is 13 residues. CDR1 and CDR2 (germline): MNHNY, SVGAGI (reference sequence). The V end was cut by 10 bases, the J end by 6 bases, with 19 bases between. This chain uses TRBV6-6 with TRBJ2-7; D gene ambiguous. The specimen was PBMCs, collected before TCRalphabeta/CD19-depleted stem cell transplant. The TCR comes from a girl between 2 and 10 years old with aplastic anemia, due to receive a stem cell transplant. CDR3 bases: TGTGCCACGCACGGCCCCACCCCACGCGAGCAGTACTTC. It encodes CATHGPTPREQYF.